This entry concerns a single T cell receptor (beta chain). Its antigen is unknown. These data come from a study of T cell responses to AZD1222 COVID-19 vaccine. Some clones are missing from TCRdb's copy, which holds only in-frame ones; the method was immunoSEQ multiplex PCR. This sample has about 150,000 clones, with about 88% found just once. Study-level points and caveats: Baseline serostatus was positive in only a handful of AZD1222 recipients. Following two doses of AZD1222, Spike-specific TCR breadth and depth rose. Females made up more of the donors, who were largely white British, and clonal diversity may have come out too low. Repertoires were sampled only after the peak T cell response.

Looked up from germline, CDR1 is SGHNT and CDR2 is YYREEE (reference sequence). V lost 7 bases, J lost 0 bases, and 14 bases stayed unmatched. The CDR3 consists of 17 residues. This receptor was obtained from an adult in good health. Sequenced material: peripheral blood, taken on day 0 of AZD1222 vaccination. The chain combines TRBV5-4 with TRBJ2-3; TRBD2 matches 7 bases. CDR3 loop: CASATGGLAVSTDTQYF. In DNA form, the CDR3 reads TGTGCCAGCGCCACTGGGGGTCTAGCGGTAAGCACAGATACGCAGTATTTT.